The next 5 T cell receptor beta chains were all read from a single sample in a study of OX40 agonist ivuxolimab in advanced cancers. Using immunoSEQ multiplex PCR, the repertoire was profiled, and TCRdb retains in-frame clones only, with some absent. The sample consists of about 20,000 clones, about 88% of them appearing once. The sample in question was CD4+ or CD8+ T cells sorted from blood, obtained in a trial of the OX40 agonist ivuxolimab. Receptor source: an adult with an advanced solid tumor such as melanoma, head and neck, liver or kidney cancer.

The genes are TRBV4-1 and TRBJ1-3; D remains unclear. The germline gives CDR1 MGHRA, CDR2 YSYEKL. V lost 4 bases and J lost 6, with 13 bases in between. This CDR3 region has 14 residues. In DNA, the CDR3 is TGCGCCAGCAGCCCAGACCCGACGGAAAACACCATATATTTT. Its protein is CASSPDPTENTIYF.

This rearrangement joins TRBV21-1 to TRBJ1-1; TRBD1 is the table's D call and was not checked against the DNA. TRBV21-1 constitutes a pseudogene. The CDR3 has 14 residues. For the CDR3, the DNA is TGTGCCAGCAGCAAACCAGGGGGGATCACTGAAGCTTTCTTT. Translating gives CASSKPGGITEAFF.

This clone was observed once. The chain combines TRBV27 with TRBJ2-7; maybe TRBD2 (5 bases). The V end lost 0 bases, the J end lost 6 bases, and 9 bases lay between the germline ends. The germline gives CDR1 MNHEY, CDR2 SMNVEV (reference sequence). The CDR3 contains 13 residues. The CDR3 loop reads CASSLSASSEQYF. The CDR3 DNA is TGTGCCAGCAGTTTATCGGCTAGCTCCGAGCAGTACTTC.

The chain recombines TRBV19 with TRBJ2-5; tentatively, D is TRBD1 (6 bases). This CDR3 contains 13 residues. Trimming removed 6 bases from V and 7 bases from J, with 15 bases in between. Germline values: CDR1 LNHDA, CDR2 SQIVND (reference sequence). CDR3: CASRAHREGTQYF. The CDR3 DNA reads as TGTGCCAGTAGGGCCCACAGGGAAGGGACCCAGTACTTC.

The CDR3 region is CASSLDDGAHTQYF. The CDR3 coding sequence is TGTGCCAGCAGCTTAGACGATGGAGCTCATACGCAGTATTTT. The V gene is TRBV11-2, the J gene TRBJ2-3, with D unresolved. V lost 0 bases and J lost 7, with 11 bases in between. Germline V gene sequence: CDR1 SGHAT, CDR2 FQNNGV. This CDR3 is built from 14 residues.